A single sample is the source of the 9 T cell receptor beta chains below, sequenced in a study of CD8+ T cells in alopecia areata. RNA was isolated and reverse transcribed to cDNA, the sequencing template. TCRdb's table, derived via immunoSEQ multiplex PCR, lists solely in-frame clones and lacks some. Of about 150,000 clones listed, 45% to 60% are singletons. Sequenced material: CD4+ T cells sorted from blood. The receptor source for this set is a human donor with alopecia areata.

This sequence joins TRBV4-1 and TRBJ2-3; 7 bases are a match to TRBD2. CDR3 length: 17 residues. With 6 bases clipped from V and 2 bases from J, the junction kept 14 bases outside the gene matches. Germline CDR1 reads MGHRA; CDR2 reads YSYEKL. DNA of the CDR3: TGCGCCAGCAGTCCCTATGCCCAGCGGGGCTACACAGATACGCAGTATTTT. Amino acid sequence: CASSPYAQRGYTDTQYF.

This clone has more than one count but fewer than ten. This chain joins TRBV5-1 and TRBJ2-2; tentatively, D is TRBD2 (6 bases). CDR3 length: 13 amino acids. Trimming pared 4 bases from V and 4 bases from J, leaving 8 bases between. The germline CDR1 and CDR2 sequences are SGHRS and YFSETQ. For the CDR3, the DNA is TGCGCCAGCAGCAGTAGCGGCACCGGGGAGCTGTTTTTT. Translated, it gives CASSSSGTGELFF.

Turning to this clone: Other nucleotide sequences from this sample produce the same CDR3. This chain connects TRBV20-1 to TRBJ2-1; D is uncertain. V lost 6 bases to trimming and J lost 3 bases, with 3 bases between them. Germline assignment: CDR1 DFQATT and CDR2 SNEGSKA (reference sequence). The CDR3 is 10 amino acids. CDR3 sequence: CSASYNEQFF. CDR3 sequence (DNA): TGCAGTGCGAGCTACAATGAGCAGTTCTTC.

The CDR3 here is CSVDREGFYNEQFF. For the CDR3, the DNA is TGCAGCGTTGATCGGGAGGGATTCTACAATGAGCAGTTCTTC. This sequence joins TRBV29-1 and TRBJ2-1; TRBD2 agrees at 8 bases. Germline CDR1 and CDR2: SQVTM and ANQGSEA. The junction had 4 bases not matched to a gene; V was cut back by 3 bases and J by 3 bases. There are 14 residues in the CDR3.

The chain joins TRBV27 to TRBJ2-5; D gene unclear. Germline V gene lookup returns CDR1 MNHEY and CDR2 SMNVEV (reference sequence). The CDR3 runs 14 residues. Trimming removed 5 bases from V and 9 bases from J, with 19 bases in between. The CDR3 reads CASSQSSSSQPQYF. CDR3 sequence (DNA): TGTGCCAGCAGTCAATCCTCCTCCTCCCAGCCCCAGTACTTC.

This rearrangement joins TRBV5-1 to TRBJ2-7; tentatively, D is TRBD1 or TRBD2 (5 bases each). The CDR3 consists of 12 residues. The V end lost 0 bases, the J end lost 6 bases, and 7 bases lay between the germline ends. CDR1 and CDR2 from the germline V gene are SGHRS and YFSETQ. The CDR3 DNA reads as TGCGCCAGCAGCTTGGTTGGGGGCGAGCAGTACTTC. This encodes CASSLVGGEQYF.

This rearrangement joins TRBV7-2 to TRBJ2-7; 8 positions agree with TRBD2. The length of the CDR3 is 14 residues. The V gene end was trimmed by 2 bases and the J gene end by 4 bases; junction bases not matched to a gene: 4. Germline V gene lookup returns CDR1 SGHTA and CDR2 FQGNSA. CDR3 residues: CASSLTRGGYEQYF. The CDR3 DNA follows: TGTGCCAGCAGCTTAACTCGCGGGGGGTACGAGCAGTACTTC.

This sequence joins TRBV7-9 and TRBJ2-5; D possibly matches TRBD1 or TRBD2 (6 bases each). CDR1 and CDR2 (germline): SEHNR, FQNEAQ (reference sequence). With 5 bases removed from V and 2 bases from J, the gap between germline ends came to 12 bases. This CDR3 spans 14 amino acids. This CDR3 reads CASSARGDQETQYF. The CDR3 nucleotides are TGTGCCAGCAGCGCAAGGGGGGATCAAGAGACCCAGTACTTC.

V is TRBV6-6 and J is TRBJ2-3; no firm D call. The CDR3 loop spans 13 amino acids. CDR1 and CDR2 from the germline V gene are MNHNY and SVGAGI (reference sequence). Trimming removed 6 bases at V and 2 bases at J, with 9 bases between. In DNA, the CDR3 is TGTGCCAGCAGCCCGGTCCTCACAGATACGCAGTATTTT. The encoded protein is CASSPVLTDTQYF.